A selection of T cell receptor beta chains follows, all from one sample in a study of Graves' ophthalmopathy and Graves' hyperthyroidism. TCRdb passed the multiplex PCR reads through MiXCR, listing each CDR3 protein once. The sample carries roughly 1.1 million distinct CDR3 sequences, approximately 35% recorded once. Sequencing was done on a sample of peripheral blood or thyroid tissue (not recorded which). All receptors derive from an adult man with Graves' hyperthyroidism. The CDR3 runs from the conserved cysteine through the conserved F or W. D genes are given only for firm matches. Clone sizes are given selectively: once, few, many, or a class where the clone is expanded.

12	.	many	TRBV9	TRBJ1-1	CASRRDGTEAFF	TGTGCCAGCAGACGGGACGGGACTGAAGCTTTCTTT
14	.	.	TRBV19	TRBJ2-2	CASSPQANTGELFF	TGTGCCAGTAGTCCCCAGGCGAACACCGGGGAGCTGTTTTTT
15	TRBD1	many	TRBV9	TRBJ2-7	CASSDGTGDADEQYF	TGTGCCAGCAGCGATGGGACAGGGGACGCAGACGAGCAGTACTTC
15	.	many	TRBV4-3	TRBJ1-6	CASSHQDSHDSPLHF	TGCGCCAGCAGCCACCAGGACAGTCATGATTCACCCCTCCACTTT
17	.	.	TRBV15	TRBJ1-2	CATSEGRKPPLGDGYTF	TGTGCCACCAGCGAGGGCAGGAAGCCCCCATTAGGAGATGGCTACACCTTC
12	TRBD1	.	TRBV5-1	TRBJ2-7	CAGQGVSYEQYF	TGCGCCGGACAGGGGGTCTCCTACGAGCAGTACTTC
14	.	few	TRBV6-2/TRBV6-3	TRBJ1-5	CASNRPYSNQPQHF	TGTGCCAGCAACCGACCCTATAGCAATCAGCCCCAGCATTTT
14	.	once	TRBV14	TRBJ1-6	CASSQNYDRPPLHF	TGTGCCAGCAGCCAAAACTACGATCGGCCACCCCTCCACTTT
13	TRBD2	few	TRBV7-2	TRBJ2-5	CASRRGVQETQHF	TGTGCCAGCAGGCGGGGGGTTCAAGAGACCCAGCACTTC
12	.	.	TRBV20-1	TRBJ2-2	CSVRGGAGELFF	TGCAGTGTCAGAGGGGGGGCCGGGGAGCTGTTTTTT
14	.	.	TRBV20-1	TRBJ1-6	CSASRNSYNSPLHF	TGCAGTGCCAGCAGGAACTCCTATAATTCACCCCTCCACTTT
15	TRBD1	.	TRBV5-5	TRBJ2-7	CASRRRDSFSYEQYF	TGTGCCAGCAGGCGACGGGACAGCTTCTCCTACGAGCAGTACTTC
12	.	.	TRBV7-9	TRBJ2-5	CASSPASETQYF	TGTGCCAGTAGCCCCGCCTCGGAGACCCAGTACTTC
16	TRBD1	.	TRBV10-3	TRBJ2-7	CAIRPGTAAREWEQYF	TGTGCCATCAGACCCGGGACAGCGGCTCGTGAATGGGAGCAGTACTTC
13	TRBD1	many	TRBV20-1	TRBJ1-6	CSAQDRVGSPLHF	TGCAGTGCTCAGGACAGGGTTGGCTCACCCCTCCACTTT
12	.	.	TRBV2	TRBJ1-1	CASHSDGNKAFF	TGTGCCAGCCACTCGGACGGCAATAAAGCTTTCTTT
14	.	.	TRBV7-9	TRBJ2-7	CASSLQARHYEQYF	TGTGCCAGCAGCTTACAGGCCAGACATTACGAGCAGTACTTC
14	.	many	TRBV6-6	TRBJ1-5	CASSYARGNQPQHF	TGTGCCAGCAGTTACGCACGGGGGAATCAGCCCCAGCATTTT
13	.	many	TRBV15	TRBJ1-6	CATSKGSLGPLHF	TGTGCCACCAGCAAAGGAAGTCTGGGGCCCCTCCACTTT
14	.	many	TRBV10-3	TRBJ2-7	CAIARQGLAYEQYF	TGTGCCATTGCTCGCCAGGGTCTTGCCTACGAGCAGTACTTC
15	.	many	TRBV7-9	TRBJ1-2	CASSFFGRSDYGYTF	TGTGCCAGCAGCTTCTTTGGCAGGAGTGACTATGGCTACACCTTC
14	TRBD1	many	TRBV25-1	TRBJ1-5	CASMQTGVNQPQHF	TGTGCCAGCATGCAGACAGGGGTCAATCAGCCCCAGCATTTT
13	.	many	TRBV5-1	TRBJ2-7	CASSLDITYEQYF	TGTGCCAGCAGCCTAGACATAACCTACGAGCAGTACTTC
15	.	many	TRBV6-5	TRBJ1-5	CASTPSRDGNQPQHF	TGTGCCAGCACCCCATCGCGAGACGGGAATCAGCCCCAGCATTTT
12	.	many	TRBV5-1	TRBJ1-1	CASSLGGNEAFF	TGCGCCAGCAGCTTAGGGGGTAATGAAGCTTTCTTT
15	.	.	TRBV19	TRBJ2-2	CASSIVGLYTGELFF	TGTGCCAGTAGTATAGTGGGACTGTACACCGGGGAGCTGTTTTTT
15	.	.	TRBV5-1	TRBJ2-6	CASTGGGWAENTEAF	TGCGCCAGCACCGGAGGCGGTTGGGCAGAAAACACTGAAGCTTTC
16	TRBD2	many	TRBV29-1	TRBJ2-5	CSAPSVSGGIQETQYF	TGCAGCGCCCCCAGTGTTAGCGGGGGAATTCAAGAGACCCAGTACTTC
13	.	few	TRBV10-3	TRBJ2-3	CAIRDGDGDTQYF	TGTGCCATCAGGGACGGGGACGGCGATACGCAGTATTTT
16	.	.	TRBV3-1	TRBJ1-5	CASSHYGTWGNQPQHF	TGTGCCAGCAGCCATTATGGGACTTGGGGCAATCAGCCCCAGCATTTT
14	.	many	TRBV20-1	TRBJ1-4	CSATDRVGGEKLFF	TGCAGTGCTACGGACCGGGTTGGGGGTGAAAAACTGTTTTTT
16	.	few	TRBV6-5	TRBJ2-6	CASSRLRGSGANVLTF	TGTGCCAGCAGTCGTCTCCGGGGGTCTGGGGCCAACGTCCTGACTTTC
11	TRBD2	.	TRBV10-3	TRBJ2-7	CALAGRYEQYF	TGTGCCCTAGCGGGGAGATACGAGCAGTACTTC
15	.	.	TRBV10-3	TRBJ2-7	CASSYSNGIHYEQYF	TGTGCCAGCAGTTACTCGAACGGGATCCACTACGAGCAGTACTTC
14	TRBD1	.	TRBV7-8	TRBJ1-5	CASSQRQGVLPQHF	TGTGCCAGCAGCCAGAGACAGGGGGTACTGCCCCAGCATTTT
14	TRBD1	.	TRBV25-1	TRBJ1-2	CASSSTGGSSGYTF	TGTGCCAGCAGTTCCACAGGGGGTTCGTCGGGCTACACCTTC
12	.	many	TRBV7-9	TRBJ2-7	CASSLEEDEQYF	TGTGCCAGCAGCTTAGAGGAGGACGAGCAGTACTTC
12	.	few	TRBV7-9	TRBJ2-6	CASSLSQDTEAF	TGTGCCAGCAGCTTATCACAGGACACTGAAGCTTTC
15	TRBD1	many	TRBV20-1	TRBJ1-1	CSARDEGALNTEAFF	TGCAGTGCTAGAGATGAGGGGGCCCTGAACACTGAAGCTTTCTTT
10	.	.	TRBV2	TRBJ2-5	CTSKVETQYF	TGTACCAGCAAGGTGGAGACCCAGTACTTC
15	.	.	TRBV2	TRBJ2-6	CASSERKSGANVLTF	TGTGCCAGCAGTGAACGGAAGTCTGGGGCCAACGTCCTGACTTTC
15	.	.	TRBV4-3	TRBJ2-2	CASSSPPQGPGELFF	TGCGCCAGCAGCTCGCCTCCACAGGGCCCCGGGGAGCTGTTTTTT
15	TRBD2	many	TRBV9	TRBJ2-7	CASSSQSGSSYEQYF	TGTGCCAGCAGCAGTCAGAGCGGGAGTTCCTACGAGCAGTACTTC
18	TRBD1	.	TRBV7-2	TRBJ1-5	CASSGDPTGTGTNQPQHF	TGTGCCAGCAGCGGCGACCCGACAGGGACAGGGACGAATCAGCCCCAGCATTTT
15	TRBD2	many	TRBV12-3/TRBV12-4	TRBJ2-5	CASSLPAGGIETQYF	TGTGCCAGCAGTTTACCAGCGGGGGGTATAGAGACCCAGTACTTC
21	.	.	TRBV11-1	TRBJ1-1	CASSLAGAAGRYPIMNTEAFF	TGTGCCAGCAGCTTAGCAGGAGCGGCGGGACGGTACCCAATTATGAACACTGAAGCTTTCTTT
16	.	.	TRBV20-1	TRBJ2-5	CSALPPVGGYNETQYF	TGCAGTGCCCTTCCCCCGGTGGGAGGATACAATGAGACCCAGTACTTC
16	TRBD2	.	TRBV5-4	TRBJ2-5	CASSLALAGAQETQYF	TGTGCCAGCAGCTTGGCCCTAGCGGGGGCCCAAGAGACCCAGTACTTC
14	TRBD1	many	TRBV5-1	TRBJ1-6	CASSEPGGNSPLHF	TGCGCCAGCAGCGAACCAGGGGGAAATTCACCCCTCCACTTT